The sequence of this T cell receptor beta chain was determined in a study of blood T cell repertoires in COVID-19. Study at large: Acute-phase and convalescent COVID-19 samples originated in the United States, Italy and Spain. PBMCs, B-cell-depleted T cells, or T cells provided the cDNA or gDNA that made up the material.

In the original processing: Nucleated cell number was recorded as an estimate derived from reference gene primer amplification. TCRdb's copy holds only in-frame clones and misses some; the assay was immunoSEQ multiplex PCR. D and trimming were read from the DNA, whereas the V and J calls and clone size are those reported in that table. The repertoire has around 250,000 clones, more than 75% of them found once; the top ten carry about 1.7%. The length of the CDR3 is 14 residues. The germline V gene has CDR1 MNHEY and CDR2 SMNVEV (reference sequence). V was trimmed by 6 bases and J by 4 bases, leaving 12 bases between them. This clone was found once.

This rearrangement joins TRBV27 to TRBJ2-2; the D is unclear. The sample taken for sequencing was peripheral blood. The origin of this receptor is a woman in her fifties or sixties who had recovered from COVID-19. The CDR3 DNA reads TGTGCCAGCAGATTAGACACCCTCACCGGGGAGCTGTTTTTT. Protein product: CASRLDTLTGELFF.